This entry lists 29 T cell receptor beta chains sequenced from one sample in a study of blood T cell repertoires in COVID-19. Profiling relied on immunoSEQ multiplex PCR, and the TCRdb table lists in-frame clones only, not all of them. The repertoire consists of 130,000 to 150,000 clones, with approximately 88% occurring once and the leading ten covering roughly 1%. The sample taken for sequencing was peripheral blood. The source of these receptors is a woman in her forties or fifties with acute or convalescent COVID-19.

The chain carries TRBV14 and TRBJ2-1, with D possibly matching TRBD2 (6 bases). This CDR3 region has 17 residues. Germline lookup yields CDR1 SGHDN and CDR2 FVKESK. Trimming cost V 0 bases and J 0 bases, with 12 bases left between them. CDR3 sequence: CASSQELGLYSYNEQFF. CDR3 DNA: TGTGCCAGCAGCCAAGAGTTGGGACTCTACTCCTACAATGAGCAGTTCTTC. Full variable domain (outside the CDR3, taken from reference TRBV14 and TRBJ2-1): EAGVTQFPSHSVIEKGQTVTLRCDPISGHDNLYWYRRVMGKEIKFLLHFVKESKQDESGMPNNRFLAERTGGTYSTLKVQPAELEDSGVYFCASSQELGLYSYNEQFFGPGTRLTVL.

This clone was found once. The chain employs TRBV3-1 (or the pseudogene TRBV3-2) and TRBJ1-2; D is uncertain. The V and J ends lost 2 bases and 2 bases respectively, with 9 bases between them. The CDR3 has 14 residues. CDR1 is LGHDT and CDR2 is YNNKEL in the germline V gene (reference sequence). Written as DNA, the CDR3 is TGTGCCAGCAGCCAACGCCCGGGAAACTATGGCTACACCTTC. Protein sequence: CASSQRPGNYGYTF.

CDR3 in DNA: TGTGCCTGGAAGAGGCGGGATGAGCAGTTCTTC. This translates into CAWKRRDEQFF. V is TRBV30 and J is TRBJ2-1, with D perhaps matching TRBD2 (5 bases). The length of the CDR3 is 11 residues. With 4 bases removed from V and 8 bases from J, the gap between germline ends came to 9 bases. Germline-derived CDR1 and CDR2 are GTSNPN and SVGIG (reference sequence).

This clone has just a few counts. V gene TRBV5-6 combines with J gene TRBJ1-6; TRBD1 matches 8 bases. Trimming removed 2 bases from V and 2 bases from J; junction bases left unmatched: 3. Germline CDR1 and CDR2: SGHDT and YYEEEE. The CDR3 contains 16 residues. The CDR3 nucleotides read TGTGCCAGCAGCTTAGGGACAGGTGCCTATAATTCACCCCTCCACTTT. Its translation: CASSLGTGAYNSPLHF.

The J gene is TRBJ2-1, the V gene TRBV5-1; D may be TRBD1 (5 bases). The CDR3 contains 16 residues. Germline V lookup: CDR1 SGHRS, CDR2 YFSETQ. V lost 4 bases to trimming and J lost 1 base, with 15 bases between them. CDR3 protein: CASSPTQGSSYNEQFF. The CDR3, as DNA: TGCGCCAGCAGCCCAACGCAGGGTTCGTCCTACAATGAGCAGTTCTTC.

The V gene is TRBV19, the J gene TRBJ1-5; D not certain. The CDR3 is made up of 15 amino acids. V dropped 3 bases and J dropped 0 bases, with 9 bases sitting between them. From germline, CDR1 is LNHDA and CDR2 SQIVND (reference sequence). For the CDR3, the DNA is TGTGCCAGTAGTATTTCCCAGTATAGCAATCAGCCCCAGCATTTT. This encodes CASSISQYSNQPQHF.

The chain employs TRBV11-3 and TRBJ2-1, with D unclear. Per the germline V gene, CDR1 is SGHNT and CDR2 is YENEEA. The V and J ends lost 5 bases and 5 bases respectively, with 16 bases between them. The CDR3 spans 15 residues. CDR3 nucleotide sequence: TGTGCCAGCAGCCGCGGTCCGAGGTCTGACAATGAGCAGTTCTTC. Residues: CASSRGPRSDNEQFF. The full variable domain, in which reference TRBV11-3 and TRBJ2-1 provide the parts outside the CDR3, is EAGVVQSPRYKIIEKKQPVAFWCNPISGHNTLYWYLQNLGQGPELLIRYENEEAVDDSQLPKDRFSAERLKGVDSTLKIQPAELGDSAVYLCASSRGPRSDNEQFFGPGTRLTVL.

This rearrangement joins TRBV7-6 to TRBJ2-7, with a possible D match to TRBD1 (6 bases). The V end lost 5 bases, the J end lost 2 bases, and 16 bases lay between the germline ends. This CDR3 contains 15 residues. Germline values: CDR1 SGHVS, CDR2 FNYEAQ. This CDR3 reads CASSLEGHRAYEQYF. CDR3 DNA sequence: TGTGCCAGCAGCCTAGAGGGACACCGAGCCTACGAGCAGTACTTC.

The chain joins TRBV27 to TRBJ1-5; D is possibly TRBD1 (5 bases). CDR3 length equals 13 residues. V lost 2 bases and J lost 11, with 13 bases in between. Per germline, CDR1 MNHEY and CDR2 SMNVEV (reference sequence). In DNA, the CDR3 is TGTGCCAGCAGTTTACGGGGGTCTGGGACCCAGCATTTT. It codes for CASSLRGSGTQHF.

This clone was seen a few times. The V call is TRBV28, the J call TRBJ2-7, with TRBD1 matching over 7 bases. J gave up 0 bases and V 6 bases, and 8 bases lay outside the gene matches. Germline V lookup: CDR1 MDHEN, CDR2 SYDVKM. There are 15 residues in the CDR3. This CDR3 reads CASRKADRVSYEQYF. DNA for the CDR3: TGTGCCAGCAGGAAAGCCGACAGGGTCTCCTACGAGCAGTACTTC.

The chain joins TRBV7-9 to TRBJ2-7; perhaps TRBD1 as D (5 bases). This CDR3 is built from 13 residues. Per germline, CDR1 SEHNR and CDR2 FQNEAQ (reference sequence). The germline V and J ends were trimmed by 0 bases and 5 bases, with 8 bases remaining between them. The chain's CDR3 is CASSLAQGHEQYF. CDR3 coding DNA: TGTGCCAGCAGCTTAGCCCAGGGCCACGAGCAGTACTTC. Using reference TRBV7-9 and TRBJ2-7 for the parts outside the CDR3, the full variable domain is DTGVSQNPRHKITKRGQNVTFRCDPISEHNRLYWYRQTLGQGPEFLTYFQNEAQLEKSRLLSDRFSAERPKGSFSTLEIQRTEQGDSAMYLCASSLAQGHEQYFGPGTRLTVT.

V is TRBV9 and J is TRBJ2-1; 14 bases agree with TRBD2. The CDR3 has 14 amino acids. V lost 3 bases to trimming and J lost 10 bases; unmatched junction nucleotides: 3. Looked up from germline, CDR1 is SGDLS and CDR2 is YYNGEE. The CDR3 nucleotides read TGTGCCAGCAGCGGACTAGCGGGAGGGATCGAGCAGTTCTTC. Its translation is CASSGLAGGIEQFF.

V and J are TRBV21-1 and TRBJ1-2; the table's TRBD1 call for D was not verified on the DNA. TRBV21-1 is labeled a pseudogene. The CDR3 is 18 amino acids. The CDR3 spells CASSKLKRHSMVYYGYTF. For the CDR3, the DNA is TGTGCCAGCAGCAAGTTGAAAAGGCACAGTATGGTTTATTATGGCTACACCTTC.

The V gene is TRBV4-2, the J gene TRBJ2-1; 7 nucleotides line up with TRBD2. V was clipped by 8 bases and J by 7 bases; unmatched bases: 20. The germline V gene encodes CDR1 LGHNA and CDR2 YNFKEQ. This CDR3 is 17 amino acids long. The CDR3 here is CASASPFRSGIRNEQFF. CDR3 DNA sequence: TGTGCCAGCGCTTCCCCTTTTCGGAGCGGGATAAGGAATGAGCAGTTCTTC.

The chain joins TRBV6-4 to TRBJ2-5, with TRBD2 as a possible D gene (5 bases). V was trimmed by 5 bases and J by 4 bases, leaving 26 bases between them. Germline-derived CDR1 and CDR2 are MRHNA and SNTAGT. This CDR3 has 18 amino acids. The CDR3 sequence: CASSLPPTSNVLGETQYF. CDR3 nucleotides: TGTGCCAGCAGTCTGCCCCCTACTAGTAATGTCTTGGGAGAGACCCAGTACTTC.

V gene TRBV2 combines with J gene TRBJ1-2; 7 bases are shared with TRBD1. The CDR3 sequence is 13 residues long. V shed 10 bases, J shed 4 bases, and the junction held 9 bases outside the gene matches. Germline values: CDR1 SNHLY, CDR2 FYNNEI. The CDR3 DNA follows: TGTGCCAAGAAAGCACAGGGGAGCTATGGCTACACCTTC. It codes for CAKKAQGSYGYTF. Full variable domain (rest looked up from reference TRBV2 and TRBJ1-2): EPEVTQTPSHQVTQMGQEVILRCVPISNHLYFYWYRQILGQKVEFLVSFYNNEISEKSEIFDDQFSVERPDGSNFTLKIRSTKLEDSAMYFCAKKAQGSYGYTFGSGTRLTVV.

The chain carries TRBV10-3 and TRBJ2-2; 15 nucleotides line up with TRBD2. This CDR3 is 20 amino acids long. In germline, CDR1 is ENHRY, CDR2 SYGVKD. After removal of 5 bases from V and 1 base from J, the junction contained 11 bases not matched to a gene. CDR3 amino acids: CAISFLGTSGRPLNTGELFF. Here the CDR3 DNA reads TGTGCCATCAGTTTTTTGGGGACTAGCGGGAGGCCTTTGAACACCGGGGAGCTGTTTTTT.

This chain links TRBV5-1 with TRBJ2-3; perhaps TRBD1 as D (5 bases). The CDR3 length is 14 residues. V dropped 2 bases and J dropped 1 base, with 8 bases sitting between them. The germline CDR1 and CDR2 sequences are SGHRS and YFSETQ. DNA for the CDR3: TGCGCCAGCAGCTTTCAGGGTGGCACAGATACGCAGTATTTT. Amino acid sequence: CASSFQGGTDTQYF.

With regard to this clone: The same CDR3 also results from other DNA sequences found in this sample. The gene calls are TRBV4-2 and TRBJ2-2; TRBD1 aligns across 7 bases. The ends lost 0 bases at V and 1 base at J; junction bases unmatched: 2. CDR3 length equals 16 residues. The germline CDR1 and CDR2 sequences are LGHNA and YNFKEQ. The CDR3 DNA sequence: TGTGCCAGCAGCCAAGAAGCAGGGGGGAACACCGGGGAGCTGTTTTTT. This translates into CASSQEAGGNTGELFF.

Notes on this clone: The same CDR3 also results from other DNA sequences found in this sample. The chain joins TRBV7-3 to TRBJ1-3, with 10 positions matching TRBD1. The CDR3 consists of 14 residues. Looked up from germline, CDR1 is SGHTA and CDR2 is FQGTGA. V was pared by 3 bases and J by 4 bases, with 0 bases of the junction left unmatched. In DNA form, the CDR3 reads TGTGCCAGCAGCTTGACAGGGGGCGGAAACACCATATATTTT. This sequence encodes CASSLTGGGNTIYF. Variable domain in full (rest from reference TRBV7-3 and TRBJ1-3): GAGVSQTPSNKVTEKGKYVELRCDPISGHTALYWYRQSLGQGPEFLIYFQGTGAADDSGLPNDRFFAVRPEGSVSTLKIQRTERGDSAVYLCASSLTGGGNTIYFGEGSWLTVV.

V and J are TRBV7-9 and TRBJ1-1; D is ambiguous. The CDR3 length is 12 residues. Germline CDR1 reads SEHNR; CDR2 reads FQNEAQ (reference sequence). Trimming took off 1 base at V and 9 bases at J, with 9 bases between the two ends. This CDR3 reads CASSLGAGQAFF. The CDR3 DNA follows: TGTGCCAGCAGCTTAGGGGCAGGTCAAGCTTTCTTT.

In its sample, this clone was seen once. The gene calls are TRBV6-5 and TRBJ1-1; the match to TRBD1 covers 9 bases. This CDR3 comprises 16 residues. From germline, CDR1 is MNHEY and CDR2 SVGAGI. Trimming at V came to 4 bases and at J to 7 bases, leaving 13 bases not matched to a gene. CDR3 sequence: CASSSKQGALDGEAFF. The CDR3 DNA reads TGTGCCAGCAGTTCCAAACAGGGGGCGCTTGACGGTGAAGCTTTCTTT.

This clone was picked up one time. V is TRBV5-4 and J is TRBJ1-2; TRBD1 matches 8 bases. The germline gives CDR1 SGHNT, CDR2 YYREEE (reference sequence). The CDR3 is made up of 16 amino acids. The trim removed 5 bases at V and 7 bases at J, leaving 16 bases unmatched. The CDR3 loop reads CASRHLASGQGGGYTF. The CDR3 DNA reads as TGTGCCAGCAGACACTTAGCCTCTGGACAGGGAGGTGGCTACACCTTC.

The chain employs TRBV2 and TRBJ1-1; 8 bases are a match to TRBD1. The CDR3 spans 16 residues. Per germline, CDR1 SNHLY and CDR2 FYNNEI. The V segment lost 1 base and the J segment 5 bases; nucleotides outside the gene matches: 9. The CDR3 sequence: CASSEVYGQGKTEAFF. DNA for the CDR3: TGTGCCAGCAGTGAAGTCTACGGACAGGGTAAGACTGAAGCTTTCTTT.

This chain uses TRBV10-3 with TRBJ2-2; 7 nucleotides agree with TRBD2. Germline V gene data show CDR1 as ENHRY and CDR2 as SYGVKD. V lost 6 bases and J lost 4; bases outside the gene matches: 11. This CDR3 contains 16 residues. For the CDR3, the DNA is TGTGCCATCAGGGCGGGACGGGGGGAAAGCACCGGGGAGCTGTTTTTT. Protein product: CAIRAGRGESTGELFF.

The rearrangement links TRBV5-1 to TRBJ2-7, with 7 bases identical to TRBD1. V lost 0 bases to trimming and J lost 3 bases; unmatched junction nucleotides: 6. The germline V gene encodes CDR1 SGHRS and CDR2 YFSETQ. CDR3 length: 15 residues. This chain's CDR3 is CASSLGLTGNYEQYF. CDR3 bases: TGCGCCAGCAGCTTGGGTTTGACAGGGAACTACGAGCAGTACTTC.

The CDR3 region has the DNA TGTGCCAGCAGTTCGACTAGCGGTTACGAGCAGTACTTC. This encodes CASSSTSGYEQYF. V is TRBV12-3 or TRBV12-4 and J is TRBJ2-7, with TRBD2 matching 9 bases. The J segment lost 4 bases and the V segment lost 4 bases, leaving 2 bases of the junction unmatched. The length of the CDR3 is 13 residues.

The chain has TRBV9 and TRBJ2-3; TRBD2 matches 9 bases. From germline, CDR1 is SGDLS and CDR2 YYNGEE. The CDR3 totals 16 residues. Losses at the gene ends were 0 bases for V and 5 bases for J; bases not matched to a gene: 7. CDR3 coding DNA: TGTGCCAGCAGCGTAGACCCCGGACTAGCGAGAGATACGCAGTATTTT. It encodes CASSVDPGLARDTQYF.

This clone occurred once. This sequence joins TRBV7-2 and TRBJ2-4, with D maybe TRBD2 (6 bases). This CDR3 has 18 residues. Germline V gives CDR1 SGHTA, CDR2 FQGNSA. Trimming cost V 2 bases and J 4 bases, with 21 bases left between them. DNA for the CDR3: TGTGCCAGCAGCTTACACGTAGCGGTCCTTCGGGCTAAAAACATTCAGTACTTC. The encoded protein is CASSLHVAVLRAKNIQYF.